A selection of T cell receptor beta chains follows, all from one sample in a study of spatial heterogeneity in lung cancer. Each CDR3 protein is one row after TCRdb ran MiXCR on the 5' RACE reads. The table has a few thousand distinct CDR3 sequences, 28% seen once; the top ten hold approximately 38%. The source was PBMCs, collected at surgery. The origin of the receptors is a male donor with early-stage non-small cell lung cancer. Both conserved end residues are part of each CDR3. A D gene is named only where the DNA matches it firmly. Clone size is shown for a subset of rows, as once, few, many or a class of expanded clone.

v_gene	abundance	d_gene	j_gene	CDR3aa	CDR3nt
TRBV20-1	NA	TRBD2	TRBJ2-1	CSAQTSGSLYNEQFF	TGCAGTGCACAGACTAGCGGGAGTCTGTACAATGAGCAGTTCTTC
TRBV19	NA	NA	TRBJ1-4	CASMDGTTNEKLFF	TGTGCCAGTATGGACGGTACAACTAATGAAAAACTGTTTTTT
TRBV28	medium-sized	TRBD1	TRBJ1-1	CASSWDRAGGTEAFF	TGTGCCAGCAGTTGGGACAGGGCTGGTGGAACTGAAGCTTTCTTT
TRBV9	medium-sized	NA	TRBJ2-2	CASSGTVSTGELFF	TGTGCCAGCAGCGGGACAGTTTCCACCGGGGAGCTGTTTTTT
TRBV5-5	medium-sized	NA	TRBJ2-5	CASSLARDETQYF	TGTGCCAGCAGCTTGGCCAGGGACGAGACCCAGTACTTC
TRBV29-1	few	NA	TRBJ2-7	CSVRVSSYEQYF	TGCAGCGTTCGGGTCAGCTCCTACGAGCAGTACTTC
TRBV28	medium-sized	NA	TRBJ2-7	CASSLHIPYEQYF	TGTGCCAGCAGCTTACATATTCCTTACGAGCAGTACTTC
TRBV11-3	NA	TRBD1	TRBJ2-3	CASSLKPGQGTDTQYF	TGTGCCAGCAGCTTAAAGCCGGGACAGGGCACAGATACGCAGTATTTT
TRBV29-1	many	NA	TRBJ2-4	CSVGVEARIQYF	TGCAGCGTGGGAGTCGAGGCAAGAATTCAGTACTTC
TRBV6-1	medium-sized	NA	TRBJ1-5	CASRRGDFNQPQHF	TGTGCCAGCAGGAGGGGGGACTTCAATCAGCCCCAGCATTTT
TRBV29-1	few	NA	TRBJ2-3	CSVVDNTDTQYF	TGCAGCGTGGTGGACAACACAGATACGCAGTATTTT
TRBV5-5	NA	NA	TRBJ1-4	CASSFRTDEKLFF	TGTGCCAGCAGCTTTAGGACAGATGAAAAACTGTTTTTT
TRBV20-1	NA	TRBD2	TRBJ2-7	CSARVSGDYEQYF	TGCAGTGCTAGAGTTAGCGGGGACTACGAGCAGTACTTC